This T cell receptor (beta chain) was identified during a study of T cell repertoires in cytomegalovirus infection. Trimming took off 5 bases at V and 3 bases at J, with 7 bases between the two ends. Germline lookup yields CDR1 DFQATT and CDR2 SNEGSKA (reference sequence). This CDR3 region has 11 residues. TCRdb fed the reads into MiXCR, producing one record per CDR3 protein. The sample yields around 740,000 distinct CDR3 sequences, approximately 40% seen once. The TCR comes from a human donor in good health (CMV status not recorded). Some clones in this sample may be carry-over from other donors' samples. The rearrangement uses TRBV20-1 and TRBJ1-1; TRBD1 is a possible D gene (5 bases). Sequencing input: PBMCs. Here the CDR3 DNA reads TGCAGTGCTGCGGGGGACACTGAAGCTTTCTTT. Its protein is CSAAGDTEAFF.